Below, 10 T cell receptor beta chains from the same sample are listed, as sequenced in a study of vaccination effects on CD4 cells after COVID-19. Antigens for these TCRs are unknown. Produced via immunoSEQ multiplex PCR; TCRdb's table is partial and in-frame only. This sample has tens of thousands of clones, with about 70% found just once. Pools of viral peptides were used by the ViraFEST assay to expand antigen-specific CD4+ T cells ahead of sequencing. Isolating CD4+ T cells followed 9 to 10 days of culture. Neither prior SARS-CoV-2 infection nor positive nucleocapsid antibodies were present in the vaccine recipients. Source: CD4+ T cells from PBMCs cultured with HCoV-NL63 spike peptides, taken before COVID-19 vaccination. These receptors were taken from a human donor who received a COVID-19 vaccine.

The V and J genes are TRBV18 and TRBJ2-7; 7 positions match TRBD1. This CDR3 comprises 14 residues. V dropped 3 bases and J dropped 7; count of bases not matched to a gene: 9. CDR1 KGHSH and CDR2 LQKENI come from the germline V gene. Written as DNA, the CDR3 is TGTGCCAGCTCACCTGGGACAGCCTCGAGTGAGCAGTACGTC. It translates to CASSPGTASSEQYV.

This chain links TRBV5-4 with TRBJ2-3; 7 bases fit TRBD1. Per the germline V gene, CDR1 is SGHNT and CDR2 is YYREEE (reference sequence). This CDR3 contains 14 residues. V lost 3 bases, J lost 3 bases, and 4 bases stayed unmatched. The CDR3 reads CASSSGTETDTQYF. CDR3 nucleotide sequence: TGTGCCAGCAGCTCCGGGACAGAAACAGATACGCAGTATTTT.

This clone was counted only a few times. This chain links TRBV5-1 with TRBJ2-3; D gene ambiguous. The CDR3 runs 12 residues. Trimming took off 0 bases at V and 4 bases at J, with 3 bases between the two ends. Germline lookup yields CDR1 SGHRS and CDR2 YFSETQ. DNA for the CDR3: TGCGCCAGCAGCTTGGACGCAGATACGCAGTATTTT. It translates to CASSLDADTQYF.

Remarks on this clone: One end of the junction does not line up with germline, which may come from a read error. The rearrangement joins TRBV6-1 to TRBJ1-3; 7 bases map to TRBD1. The CDR3 runs 14 residues. Germline V gives CDR1 MNHNS, CDR2 SASEGT. The CDR3 protein is CASREDRAGYAIYF. In nucleotides, the CDR3 is TGTGCCAGCAGGGAAGACAGGGCGGGTTACGCCATATATTTT.

The V call is TRBV14, the J call TRBJ1-2, with D perhaps TRBD1 (6 bases). Germline loops: CDR1 SGHDN, CDR2 FVKESK. Trimming stripped 3 bases from V and 8 bases from J, with 13 bases between. This CDR3 is built from 13 residues. The CDR3 reads CASSQAQGRGYTF. The CDR3 coding sequence is TGTGCCAGCAGCCAGGCACAGGGCCGGGGCTACACCTTC.

The chain links TRBV18 to TRBJ2-6; unclear D gene. Germline V gene data show CDR1 as KGHSH and CDR2 as LQKENI. V was cut by 2 bases and J by 2 bases, with 16 bases left in between. This CDR3 spans 18 amino acids. The CDR3 reads CASSPIPDMGTGANVLTF. CDR3 DNA: TGTGCCAGCTCACCAATACCTGACATGGGAACTGGGGCCAACGTCCTGACTTTC.

The genes are TRBV5-1 and TRBJ2-1; 8 bases align to TRBD2. Germline loops: CDR1 SGHRS, CDR2 YFSETQ. This CDR3 contains 16 residues. V shed 1 base and J 4 bases; nucleotides not matched to a gene: 7. The CDR3 reads CASSLSGGGTYNEQFF. In nucleotides, the CDR3 is TGCGCCAGCAGCTTGTCAGGCGGGGGGACATACAATGAGCAGTTCTTC. Full variable domain (rest looked up from reference TRBV5-1 and TRBJ2-1): KAGVTQTPRYLIKTRGQQVTLSCSPISGHRSVSWYQQTPGQGLQFLFEYFSETQRNKGNFPGRFSGRQFSNSRSEMNVSTLELGDSALYLCASSLSGGGTYNEQFFGPGTRLTVL.

This clone was seen more than once but under ten times. The V call is TRBV12-3 or TRBV12-4, the J call TRBJ1-5, with 9 bases matching TRBD1. The V and J ends lost 5 bases and 7 bases, in that order; junction bases with no gene match: 3. The CDR3 extends over 13 amino acids. The CDR3 sequence is CASSRTGEQPQHF. CDR3 nucleotides: TGTGCCAGCAGTCGGACAGGGGAACAGCCCCAGCATTTT.

The chain has TRBV5-1 and TRBJ1-1; D may be TRBD1 (6 bases). This CDR3 region has 16 residues. V was trimmed by 4 bases and J by 1 base, leaving 17 bases between them. CDR1 is SGHRS, CDR2 YFSETQ, per germline. The CDR3 is CASSHRVGSSNTEAFF. As DNA, the CDR3 is TGCGCCAGCAGCCACAGGGTGGGGAGCTCGAACACTGAAGCTTTCTTT.

The chain employs TRBV7-9 and TRBJ2-5; D is uncertain. Germline-derived CDR1 and CDR2 are SEHNR and FQNEAQ (reference sequence). The CDR3 totals 13 residues. The ends were cut back, 5 bases at V and 1 base at J, with 8 bases in the middle. CDR3 sequence reads: CASSQSAQETQYF. The CDR3 nucleotides read TGTGCCAGCAGCCAAAGTGCCCAAGAGACCCAGTACTTC.